Listed below are T cell receptor beta chains from one sample, sequenced in a study of control samples from healthy donors and cancer patients. Libraries were prepared by immunoSEQ multiplex PCR; TCRdb keeps only in-frame clonotypes and omits some of them. This table has around 140,000 clones, 90% to 95% appearing once. What was sequenced was blood. The receptors originated from a man younger than 35 in good health. Each CDR3 is given with its conserved first and last residue.

V gene,J gene,CDR3 protein
TRBV5-8,TRBJ1-2,CASSLRAQLHYGYTF
TRBV7-9,TRBJ1-6,CASSYGPVGSPLHF
TRBV12-3/TRBV12-4,TRBJ1-1,CASSPSMNTEAFF
TRBV10-2,TRBJ1-1,CASSFNGEAFF
TRBV7-3,TRBJ1-6,CASSLLRLTGGSPLHF
TRBV28,TRBJ2-4,CASSLLLGGPTIAKNIQYF
TRBV30,TRBJ1-5,CAWDTGRQPQHF
TRBV6-6,TRBJ2-1,CASSYLQGSSYNEQFF
TRBV27,TRBJ1-1,CASSLSRRTEAFF
TRBV7-9,TRBJ2-7,CASSPKATDRGHVEQYF